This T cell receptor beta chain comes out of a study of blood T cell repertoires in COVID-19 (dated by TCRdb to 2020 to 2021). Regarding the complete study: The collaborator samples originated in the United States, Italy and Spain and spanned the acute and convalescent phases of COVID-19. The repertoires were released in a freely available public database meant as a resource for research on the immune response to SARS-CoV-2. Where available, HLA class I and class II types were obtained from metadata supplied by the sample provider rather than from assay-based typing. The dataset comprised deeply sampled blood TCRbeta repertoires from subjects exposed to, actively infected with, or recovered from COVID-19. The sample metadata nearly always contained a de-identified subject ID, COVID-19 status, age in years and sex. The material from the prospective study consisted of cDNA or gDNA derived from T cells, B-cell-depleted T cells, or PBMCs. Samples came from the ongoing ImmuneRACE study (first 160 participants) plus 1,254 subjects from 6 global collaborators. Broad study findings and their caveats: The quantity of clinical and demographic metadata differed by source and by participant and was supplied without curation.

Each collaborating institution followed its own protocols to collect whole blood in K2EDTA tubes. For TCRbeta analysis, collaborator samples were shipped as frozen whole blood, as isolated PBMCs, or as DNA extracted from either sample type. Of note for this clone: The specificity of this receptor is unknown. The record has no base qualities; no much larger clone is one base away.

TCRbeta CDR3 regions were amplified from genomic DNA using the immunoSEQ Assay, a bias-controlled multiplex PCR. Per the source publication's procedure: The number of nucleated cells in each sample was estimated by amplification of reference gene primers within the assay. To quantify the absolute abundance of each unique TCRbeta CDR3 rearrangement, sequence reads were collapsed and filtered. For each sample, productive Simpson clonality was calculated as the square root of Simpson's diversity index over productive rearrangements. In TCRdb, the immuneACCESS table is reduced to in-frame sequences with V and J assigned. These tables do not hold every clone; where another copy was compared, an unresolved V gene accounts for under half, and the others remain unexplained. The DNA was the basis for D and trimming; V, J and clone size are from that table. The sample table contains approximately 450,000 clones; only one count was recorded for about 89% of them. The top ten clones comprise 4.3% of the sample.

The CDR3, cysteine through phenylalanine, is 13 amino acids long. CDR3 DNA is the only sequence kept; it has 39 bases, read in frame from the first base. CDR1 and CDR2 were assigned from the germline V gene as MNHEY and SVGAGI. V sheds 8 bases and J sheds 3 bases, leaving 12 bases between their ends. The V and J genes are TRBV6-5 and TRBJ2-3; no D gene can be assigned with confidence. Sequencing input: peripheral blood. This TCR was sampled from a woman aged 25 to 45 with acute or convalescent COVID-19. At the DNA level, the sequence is TGTGCCAGCCTCCGGGTCTTGACAGATACGCAGTATTTT. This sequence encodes CASLRVLTDTQYF.